The rows below give T cell receptor beta chains drawn from one sample of a study of blood T cell repertoires in COVID-19. TCRdb's table, derived via immunoSEQ multiplex PCR, lists solely in-frame clones and lacks some. The sample lists nearly 40,000 clones, around 80% seen once, with about 40% in the top ten. The material sequenced was peripheral blood. The receptors derive from a man at least 80 years old with active or convalescent COVID-19. CDR3s leave out the opening cysteine and the closing phenylalanine or tryptophan. The order of the fields is V gene, J gene, CDR3 protein.

v_call: TRBV7-9; j_call: TRBJ1-2; cdr3_aa: ASSQQTGGYGYT
v_call: TRBV24-1; j_call: TRBJ2-3; cdr3_aa: ATSGRQISTDTQY
v_call: TRBV11-2; j_call: TRBJ2-7; cdr3_aa: ASSSGTGSYEQY
v_call: TRBV11-2; j_call: TRBJ1-1; cdr3_aa: ASSTRQGAGTEAF
v_call: TRBV9; j_call: TRBJ2-7; cdr3_aa: ASSPSAGTGGEEQY
v_call: TRBV7-2; j_call: TRBJ1-6; cdr3_aa: ASSPRTGGDSPLH
v_call: TRBV10-1; j_call: TRBJ1-2; cdr3_aa: ASSGGATPGTDYGYT
v_call: TRBV27; j_call: TRBJ2-7; cdr3_aa: ASSRGRRGRTGGPYEQY
v_call: TRBV18; j_call: TRBJ2-5; cdr3_aa: ASSGREGQETQY
v_call: TRBV3-1/TRBV3-2; j_call: TRBJ1-6; cdr3_aa: ASSQVPGQDSPLH
v_call: TRBV14; j_call: TRBJ2-3; cdr3_aa: ASSQMGTGPLSTDTQY
v_call: TRBV19; j_call: TRBJ2-1; cdr3_aa: ASSISQGSWEQF
v_call: TRBV19; j_call: TRBJ2-3; cdr3_aa: ASTRRDPLRLGDTQY
v_call: TRBV21-1; j_call: TRBJ2-3; cdr3_aa: ASSKAPGQNTDTQY
v_call: TRBV6-5; j_call: TRBJ1-1; cdr3_aa: ASSLIGVGGTEAF
v_call: TRBV5-6; j_call: TRBJ1-2; cdr3_aa: ASSLGRVYGYT
v_call: TRBV11-2; j_call: TRBJ2-3; cdr3_aa: ASSYTPDSEDTQY
v_call: TRBV4-3; j_call: TRBJ2-3; cdr3_aa: ASSPGNGGGADTQY
v_call: TRBV27; j_call: TRBJ2-1; cdr3_aa: ASSSLIGGRSEDEQF
v_call: TRBV2; j_call: TRBJ1-3; cdr3_aa: ASSERGLRSGNTIY
v_call: TRBV9; j_call: TRBJ2-1; cdr3_aa: ASSAEGQYYNEQF
v_call: TRBV3-1/TRBV3-2; j_call: TRBJ1-4; cdr3_aa: ASSQENRVATNEKLF
v_call: TRBV19; j_call: TRBJ2-3; cdr3_aa: ASSIEKDRAGTDTQY
v_call: TRBV6-2/TRBV6-3; j_call: TRBJ2-7; cdr3_aa: ASSYYYEQY
v_call: TRBV9; j_call: TRBJ1-3; cdr3_aa: ASSVGTGGNTIY
v_call: TRBV4-3; j_call: TRBJ2-7; cdr3_aa: ASSQDRDNSYEQY
v_call: TRBV11-2; j_call: TRBJ2-7; cdr3_aa: ASSLALGGYEQY
v_call: TRBV5-4; j_call: TRBJ2-3; cdr3_aa: ASSSRERDTQY
v_call: TRBV6-6; j_call: TRBJ1-5; cdr3_aa: ASSWVREGQPQH
v_call: TRBV7-3; j_call: TRBJ2-2; cdr3_aa: ASSSYTSVVGTTNTGELF
v_call: TRBV30; j_call: TRBJ2-7; cdr3_aa: AWSPSSYEQY
v_call: TRBV5-6; j_call: TRBJ2-2; cdr3_aa: ASSPRTGQIVTGELF
v_call: TRBV4-1; j_call: TRBJ2-5; cdr3_aa: ASSQGGQDWETQY
v_call: TRBV7-3; j_call: TRBJ1-1; cdr3_aa: ATSEGPNTEAF
v_call: TRBV5-6; j_call: TRBJ1-2; cdr3_aa: ASSLSYTSGYGYT
v_call: TRBV6-5; j_call: TRBJ2-1; cdr3_aa: ASSYLLGATEQF
v_call: TRBV28; j_call: TRBJ1-6; cdr3_aa: ASRVGGGSYNSPLH
v_call: TRBV2; j_call: TRBJ1-2; cdr3_aa: ASRDRGYGYT
v_call: TRBV28; j_call: TRBJ2-3; cdr3_aa: ASSQGGIAQY
v_call: TRBV27; j_call: TRBJ2-7; cdr3_aa: ASSPWTGYYEQY
v_call: TRBV9; j_call: TRBJ1-1; cdr3_aa: ASSTYQGNTEAF
v_call: TRBV11-2; j_call: TRBJ2-7; cdr3_aa: ASSPDRQTYEQY